What follows are 9 T cell receptor beta chains derived from one specimen sequenced in a study of T cell responses to AZD1222 COVID-19 vaccine. Clones were sequenced by immunoSEQ multiplex PCR, and TCRdb holds only the in-frame ones, with some missing. The sample gives approximately 89,000 clones, around nine tenths of which show up once; 11% is in the top ten. Sequenced here: peripheral blood, sampled 28 days after the second AZD1222 dose. Receptor source: an adult who received the AZD1222 COVID-19 vaccine.

This chain joins TRBV18 and TRBJ1-1; D is ambiguous. Per the germline V gene, CDR1 is KGHSH and CDR2 is LQKENI. The CDR3 length is 13 residues. The V end was cut by 3 bases, the J end by 1 base, with 6 bases between. CDR3 sequence reads: CASSPAENTEAFF. CDR3 coding DNA: TGTGCCAGCTCACCCGCAGAGAACACTGAAGCTTTCTTT.

The V and J genes are TRBV5-1 and TRBJ1-4; possible D gene TRBD1, 6 bases. This CDR3 has 15 residues. Looked up from germline, CDR1 is SGHRS and CDR2 is YFSETQ. V was cut by 4 bases and J by 7 bases, with 17 bases left in between. Here the CDR3 DNA reads TGCGCCAGCAGCCCTGGACAGCCTGGGGGTGAAAAACTGTTTTTT. Amino acid sequence: CASSPGQPGGEKLFF.

V is TRBV7-8 and J is TRBJ2-7; D is possibly TRBD1 (6 bases). This CDR3 contains 14 residues. CDR1 is SGHVS and CDR2 is FQNEAQ in the germline V gene. Trimming took off 5 bases at V and 2 bases at J, with 13 bases between the two ends. CDR3 region: CASSLRAGAYEQYF. In nucleotides, the CDR3 is TGTGCCAGCAGCCTCCGGGCAGGGGCCTACGAGCAGTACTTC.

This clone has just one count. The J gene is TRBJ1-6, the V gene TRBV5-1; a possible D gene is TRBD1 (6 bases). The CDR3 sequence is 15 residues long. Germline V gene data show CDR1 as SGHRS and CDR2 as YFSETQ. The V end was cut by 4 bases, the J end by 4 bases, with 12 bases between. The CDR3 DNA sequence: TGCGCCAGCAGCCCCGGACAGCCTTATAATTCACCCCTCCACTTT. As protein: CASSPGQPYNSPLHF.

The chain recombines TRBV7-6 with TRBJ2-2; 11 bases agree with TRBD2. CDR1 SGHVS and CDR2 FNYEAQ come from the germline V gene. The CDR3 contains 16 residues. The V gene end was trimmed by 6 bases and the J gene end by 4 bases; junction bases not matched to a gene: 7. The CDR3 nucleotides are TGTGCCAGCAGTCTAGCGGGGGGCTTTAGCACCGGGGAGCTGTTTTTT. Protein sequence: CASSLAGGFSTGELFF.

This chain links TRBV6-1 with TRBJ1-2; D is unclear. Trimming cost V 3 bases and J 2 bases, with 13 bases left between them. Germline assignment: CDR1 MNHNS and CDR2 SASEGT. This CDR3 is built from 15 residues. The CDR3 loop reads CASSDRRQRNYGYTF. In DNA form, the CDR3 reads TGTGCCAGCAGTGACCGGCGGCAGAGGAACTATGGCTACACCTTC.

This clone was counted once. The CDR3, as DNA: TGTGCCAGCCGCCGGGACAGGGTTACGGGGACGGAGTATTTT. Protein product: CASRRDRVTGTEYF. The chain is built from TRBV28 and TRBJ2-3; 9 nucleotides align to TRBD1. Per germline, CDR1 MDHEN and CDR2 SYDVKM. The CDR3 loop spans 14 amino acids. V lost 8 bases to trimming and J lost 13 bases; unmatched junction nucleotides: 16.

This clone is labeled medium-sized. The same CDR3 arises from other DNA sequences in this sample as well. The J gene is TRBJ2-7, the V gene TRBV2; weak D call: TRBD1 (6 bases). CDR1 and CDR2 from the germline V gene are SNHLY and FYNNEI. This CDR3 is built from 16 residues. Trimming cost V 7 bases and J 0 bases, with 19 bases left between them. CDR3 DNA sequence: TGTGCCAGCAACCAGGGGCCCAATCGTCCCTCCTACGAGCAGTACTTC. This sequence encodes CASNQGPNRPSYEQYF.

This chain links TRBV9 with TRBJ2-1; D assignment may be TRBD1 or TRBD2 (5 bases each). Trimming left V 3 bases short and J 12 bases short, with 19 bases between. This CDR3 contains 14 residues. Germline assignment: CDR1 SGDLS and CDR2 YYNGEE. The CDR3, as DNA: TGTGCCAGCAGCGCCAGAGGGGACGTCGGAGGGCAGTTCTTC. Its translation is CASSARGDVGGQFF.